One sample yielded the 27 T cell receptor beta chains listed below, sequenced in a study of blood T cell repertoires in COVID-19. Sequencing used immunoSEQ multiplex PCR; TCRdb keeps in-frame clones, though not all of them. The table records some 320,000 clones, 89% of them present only once. The sample taken for sequencing was PBMCs or T cells enriched from blood (not recorded which). These receptors came from a woman aged 45-59 years who had been exposed to COVID-19.

This clone has more than one count but fewer than ten. The CDR3 DNA reads TGTGCCAGCAGTTACTCGGGCAGGGGGCCCTACGAGCAGTACTTC. It specifies CASSYSGRGPYEQYF. The chain is built from TRBV6-5 and TRBJ2-7; TRBD1 matches at 8 bases. Germline loops: CDR1 MNHEY, CDR2 SVGAGI. The CDR3 runs to 15 residues. The ends lost 0 bases at V and 2 bases at J; junction bases unmatched: 3.

The chain combines TRBV4-1 with TRBJ1-1; D may be TRBD1 (6 bases). Germline-derived CDR1 and CDR2 are MGHRA and YSYEKL. V was pared by 3 bases and J by 0 bases, with 11 bases between. This CDR3 contains 15 residues. The CDR3 bases are TGCGCCAGCAGCCAGGGGACATCTATGAACACTGAAGCTTTCTTT. Protein: CASSQGTSMNTEAFF.

The chain uses TRBV7-9 and TRBJ1-1, with a tentative D call TRBD1 (5 bases). Germline CDR1 SEHNR, CDR2 FQNEAQ (reference sequence). The V end lost 3 bases, the J end lost 1 base, and 6 bases lay between the germline ends. CDR3 length: 13 residues. CDR3 region: CASSLTANTEAFF. CDR3 nucleotides: TGTGCCAGCAGCTTGACAGCGAACACTGAAGCTTTCTTT.

The chain employs TRBV19 and TRBJ2-1; the D gene is possibly TRBD1 (5 bases). Germline CDR1 reads LNHDA; CDR2 reads SQIVND (reference sequence). There are 13 residues in the CDR3. The V end was cut by 4 bases, the J end by 9 bases, with 13 bases between. The CDR3 sequence: CASSTTAEVEQFF. For the CDR3, the DNA is TGTGCCAGTAGTACGACAGCTGAGGTTGAGCAGTTCTTC. The full variable domain, completed using reference TRBV19 and TRBJ2-1, is DGGITQSPKYLFRKEGQNVTLSCEQNLNHDAMYWYRQDPGQGLRLIYYSQIVNDFQKGDIAEGYSVSREKKESFPLTVTSAQKNPTAFYLCASSTTAEVEQFFGPGTRLTVL.

This chain connects TRBV5-8 to TRBJ1-2; D not resolved. Trimming stripped 1 base from V and 4 bases from J, with 11 bases between. This CDR3 contains 14 residues. In germline, CDR1 is SGHTS, CDR2 YDEGEE. CDR3 nucleotides: TGTGCCAGCAGCTTGCGGGGTTGGGGCTATGGCTACACCTTC. Its protein product is CASSLRGWGYGYTF.

The CDR3 DNA is TGTGCCAGCTCATCCGGACAGGGAGAGGAAAAACTGTTTTTT. Encoded protein: CASSSGQGEEKLFF. The chain recombines TRBV18 with TRBJ1-4; 8 bases map to TRBD1. The CDR3 is made up of 14 amino acids. CDR1 and CDR2 from the germline V gene are KGHSH and LQKENI. V was pared by 5 bases and J by 8 bases, with 7 bases of the junction left unmatched.

V and J are TRBV30 and TRBJ1-3; D remains ambiguous. Germline assignment: CDR1 GTSNPN and CDR2 SVGIG (reference sequence). V lost 5 bases to trimming and J lost 4 bases, with 6 bases between them. This CDR3 spans 11 amino acids. The CDR3, as DNA: TGTGCCTGGGGCGGGGGAAACACCATATATTTT. It yields the protein CAWGGGNTIYF. Together with reference TRBV30 and TRBJ1-3, the CDR3 gives the full variable domain: SQTIHQWPATLVQPVGSPLSLECTVEGTSNPNLYWYRQAAGRGLQLLFYSVGIGQISSEVPQNLSASRPQDRQFILSSKKLLLSDSGFYLCAWGGGNTIYFGEGSWLTVV.

The chain links TRBV7-9 to TRBJ1-2; 10 bases align to TRBD1. The germline CDR1 and CDR2 sequences are SEHNR and FQNEAQ (reference sequence). The CDR3 length is 16 residues. V lost 5 bases to trimming and J lost 2 bases; unmatched junction nucleotides: 8. CDR3 bases: TGTGCCAGCAGCCCTTCGGACAGGGGGGCGAACTATGGCTACACCTTC. Residues: CASSPSDRGANYGYTF.

This clone appeared a few times. V usage is TRBV6-5 and J usage is TRBJ1-1, with 8 bases that match TRBD1. CDR3 length: 13 amino acids. J lost 4 bases, V lost 10 bases, and 8 bases had no gene match. CDR1 and CDR2 (germline): MNHEY, SVGAGI. CDR3 residues: CATGQGGVTEAFF. Written as DNA, the CDR3 is TGTGCCACTGGACAGGGAGGGGTCACTGAAGCTTTCTTT.

V usage is TRBV10-3 and J usage is TRBJ2-2; 7 nucleotides match TRBD1. V lost 6 bases to trimming and J lost 3 bases; unmatched junction nucleotides: 1. From germline, CDR1 is ENHRY and CDR2 SYGVKD. The CDR3 covers 13 residues. The CDR3 sequence is CAISGTDTGELFF. In nucleotides, the CDR3 is TGTGCCATCAGCGGGACAGACACCGGGGAGCTGTTTTTT.

The chain uses TRBV18 and TRBJ2-7, with 11 nucleotides matching TRBD2. There are 15 residues in the CDR3. Germline-derived CDR1 and CDR2 are KGHSH and LQKENI. Losses at the gene ends were 4 bases for V and 2 bases for J; bases not matched to a gene: 4. This CDR3 reads CASSRELAGAYEQYF. CDR3 in DNA: TGTGCCAGCTCACGGGAACTAGCGGGGGCCTACGAGCAGTACTTC.

The CDR3: CATSKGTGPYSNQPQHF. In nucleotides, the CDR3 is TGTGCCACCAGCAAAGGGACAGGGCCTTATAGCAATCAGCCCCAGCATTTT. The chain combines TRBV15 with TRBJ1-5, with 9 bases that match TRBD1. This CDR3 is built from 17 residues. The trim removed 4 bases at V and 0 bases at J, leaving 7 bases unmatched. Germline loops: CDR1 LNHNV, CDR2 YYDKDF (reference sequence).

This clone was seen more than once but under ten times. The gene calls are TRBV2 and TRBJ2-1, with 7 positions matching TRBD2. CDR3 size: 15 residues. Losses at the gene ends were 11 bases for V and 5 bases for J; bases not matched to a gene: 15. Germline V CDR1 and CDR2: SNHLY, FYNNEI. This CDR3 reads CAAAFGAGFNNEQFF. The CDR3 DNA follows: TGTGCCGCAGCATTTGGAGCGGGGTTTAACAATGAGCAGTTCTTC.

The chain links TRBV7-9 to TRBJ2-5, with TRBD1 matching 7 bases. Germline CDR1 is SEHNR and CDR2 is FQNEAQ (reference sequence). Germline trimming cut 5 bases from V and 2 bases from J; bases unmatched to any gene: 5. The CDR3 is 14 amino acids. CDR3 loop: CASSRGTEQETQYF. The CDR3 DNA sequence: TGTGCCAGCAGCCGAGGGACAGAACAAGAGACCCAGTACTTC.

This rearrangement joins TRBV7-9 to TRBJ1-2; D not resolved. Germline CDR1 reads SEHNR; CDR2 reads FQNEAQ (reference sequence). CDR3 length: 13 amino acids. With 5 bases removed from V and 4 bases from J, the gap between germline ends came to 11 bases. The CDR3 nucleotides are TGTGCCAGCAGCCTCGACTCCGTCTATGGCTACACCTTC. It translates to CASSLDSVYGYTF. Complete variable domain (other parts from reference TRBV7-9 and TRBJ1-2): DTGVSQNPRHKITKRGQNVTFRCDPISEHNRLYWYRQTLGQGPEFLTYFQNEAQLEKSRLLSDRFSAERPKGSFSTLEIQRTEQGDSAMYLCASSLDSVYGYTFGSGTRLTVV.

V is TRBV7-2 and J is TRBJ1-6; tentatively, D is TRBD1 (5 bases). This CDR3 is 18 amino acids long. V lost 5 bases and J 4 bases, leaving 21 bases between the germline ends. The germline gives CDR1 SGHTA, CDR2 FQGNSA. The CDR3 loop is CASSPRLGRLPYNSPLHF. In nucleotides, the CDR3 is TGTGCCAGCAGCCCTAGGTTGGGGCGGCTACCTTATAATTCACCCCTCCACTTT.

This chain links TRBV9 with TRBJ1-2, with 9 bases fitting TRBD1. CDR1 and CDR2 (germline): SGDLS, YYNGEE. Trimming removed 3 bases from V and 8 bases from J; junction bases left unmatched: 8. This CDR3 comprises 14 residues. The CDR3 loop reads CASSGGTGTWGYTF. DNA for the CDR3: TGTGCCAGCAGCGGCGGGACAGGGACGTGGGGCTACACCTTC.

This clone was observed once. V gene TRBV20-1 combines with J gene TRBJ2-5, with TRBD2 identical over 9 bases. The V gene's germline CDR1 is DFQATT and CDR2 SNEGSKA (reference sequence). V was clipped by 3 bases and J by 1 base; unmatched bases: 9. This CDR3 spans 16 amino acids. CDR3 amino acids: CSASYGRGGLQETQYF. CDR3 nucleotide sequence: TGCAGTGCTAGTTATGGGCGGGGGGGCCTCCAAGAGACCCAGTACTTC.

The chain couples TRBV12-5 to TRBJ2-1, with D tentatively TRBD2 (6 bases). This CDR3 is 17 amino acids long. The V gene's germline CDR1 is LGHNT and CDR2 FRNRAP. Trimming cost V 0 bases and J 8 bases, with 20 bases left between them. The CDR3 loop is CASGLVDKAGGLDEQFF. CDR3 in DNA: TGTGCTAGTGGTTTGGTAGACAAGGCAGGAGGGTTGGATGAGCAGTTCTTC.

The rearrangement joins TRBV2 to TRBJ1-4; TRBD1 is a possible D gene (5 bases). Trimming pared 5 bases from V and 7 bases from J, leaving 17 bases between. Germline values: CDR1 SNHLY, CDR2 FYNNEI. The CDR3 spans 15 residues. Written as DNA, the CDR3 is TGTGCCAGCAGTTACATCGGGGGGGGTGGTGAAAAACTGTTTTTT. It codes for CASSYIGGGGEKLFF.

The rearrangement uses TRBV29-1 and TRBJ2-7; tentatively, D is TRBD2 (5 bases). Germline CDR1 and CDR2: SQVTM and ANQGSEA. V lost 3 bases and J lost 6, with 12 bases in between. The CDR3 runs to 12 residues. The CDR3: CSVDWGTSEQYF. In DNA, the CDR3 is TGCAGCGTTGACTGGGGTACTAGCGAGCAGTACTTC.

The rearrangement uses TRBV3-1 (or the pseudogene TRBV3-2) and TRBJ1-1, with D unclear. Trimming stripped 5 bases from V and 2 bases from J, with 15 bases between. The CDR3 is 15 amino acids. Germline values: CDR1 LGHDT, CDR2 YNNKEL (reference sequence). The CDR3 spells CASSSPHGINTEAFF. The CDR3, as DNA: TGTGCCAGCAGCTCTCCTCACGGGATTAACACTGAAGCTTTCTTT.

The chain is built from TRBV3-1 (or the pseudogene TRBV3-2) and TRBJ1-6; 7 bases align to TRBD1. The CDR3 covers 14 residues. Unmatched junction bases numbered 5, after V lost 6 bases and J lost 6 bases. Germline assignment: CDR1 LGHDT and CDR2 YNNKEL (reference sequence). CDR3 protein: CASSLTGRNSPLHF. The CDR3 DNA sequence: TGTGCCAGCAGTCTGACAGGGCGTAATTCACCCCTCCACTTT.

The V gene is TRBV6-5, the J gene TRBJ2-5; the match to TRBD2 covers 7 bases. The CDR3 extends over 14 amino acids. Trimming cost V 5 bases and J 7 bases; bases outside gene matches: 10. Per germline, CDR1 MNHEY and CDR2 SVGAGI. In DNA, the CDR3 is TGTGCCAGCAGTCGGGGGGTCAGCGCCCCGACCCAGTACTTC. Translated, it gives CASSRGVSAPTQYF.

V gene TRBV6-5 combines with J gene TRBJ1-2, with D unclear. Trimming left V 0 bases short and J 8 bases short, with 19 bases between. The CDR3 totals 16 residues. CDR1 is MNHEY, CDR2 SVGAGI, per germline. CDR3 region: CASSYSPGPRGGGYTF. The CDR3, as DNA: TGTGCCAGCAGTTACTCTCCGGGCCCGCGGGGAGGCGGCTACACCTTC.

In its sample, this clone was seen a few times. This chain links TRBV5-1 with TRBJ1-1; D is ambiguous. The germline gives CDR1 SGHRS, CDR2 YFSETQ. There are 14 residues in the CDR3. V was shortened by 0 bases and J by 7 bases, with 13 bases between the two germline ends. For the CDR3, the DNA is TGCGCCAGCAGCTTGGTAGGCAGCGCCGGTGAAGCTTTCTTT. Protein product: CASSLVGSAGEAFF.

The chain employs TRBV10-3 and TRBJ2-7, with D possibly being TRBD1 (7 bases). Trimming removed 9 bases from V and 0 bases from J, with 12 bases in between. The CDR3 has 13 residues. In germline, CDR1 is ENHRY, CDR2 SYGVKD. CDR3 DNA: TGTGCCATAAGACAGGGAGGCTCCTACGAGCAGTACTTC. Translating gives CAIRQGGSYEQYF.